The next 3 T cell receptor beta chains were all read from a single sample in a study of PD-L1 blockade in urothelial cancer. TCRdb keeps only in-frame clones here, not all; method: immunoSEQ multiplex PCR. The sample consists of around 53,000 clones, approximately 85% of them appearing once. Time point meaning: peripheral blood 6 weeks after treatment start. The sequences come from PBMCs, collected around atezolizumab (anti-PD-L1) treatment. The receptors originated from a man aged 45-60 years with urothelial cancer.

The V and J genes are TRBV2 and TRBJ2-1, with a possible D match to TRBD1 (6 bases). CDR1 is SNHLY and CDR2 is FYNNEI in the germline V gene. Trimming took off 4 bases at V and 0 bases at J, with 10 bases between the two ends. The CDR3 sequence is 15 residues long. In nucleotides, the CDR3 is TGTGCCAGCAGTGCTGGGACAACCTCCTACAATGAGCAGTTCTTC. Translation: CASSAGTTSYNEQFF.

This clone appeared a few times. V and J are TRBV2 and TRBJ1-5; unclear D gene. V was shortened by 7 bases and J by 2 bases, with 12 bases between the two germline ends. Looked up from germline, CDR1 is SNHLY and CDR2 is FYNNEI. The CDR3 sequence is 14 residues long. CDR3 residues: CASTPWQGNQPQHF. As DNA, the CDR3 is TGTGCCAGCACTCCCTGGCAGGGCAATCAGCCCCAGCATTTT.

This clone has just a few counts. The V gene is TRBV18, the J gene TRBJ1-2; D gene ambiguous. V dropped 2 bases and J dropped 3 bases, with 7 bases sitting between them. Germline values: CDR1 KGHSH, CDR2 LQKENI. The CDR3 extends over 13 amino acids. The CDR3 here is CASSPSGDYGYTF. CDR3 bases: TGTGCCAGCTCACCATCCGGGGACTATGGCTACACCTTC.